Shown below are 26 T cell receptor beta chains from a single sample sequenced in a study of T cell repertoires in cytomegalovirus infection. One entry per CDR3 protein results from TCRdb running MiXCR on the reads. The table has 300,000 to 400,000 distinct CDR3 sequences, 25% to 30% seen once. These receptors have no known antigen. This material consisted of cultured PBMCs, taken from culture after CMV antigen stimulation. Source of these receptors: a human donor in good health (CMV status not recorded). Some clones in this sample may be carry-over from other donors' samples.

This chain uses TRBV20-1 with TRBJ2-5, with 7 bases matching TRBD2. There are 13 residues in the CDR3. Germline V gives CDR1 DFQATT, CDR2 SNEGSKA (reference sequence). With 4 bases clipped from V and 4 bases from J, the junction kept 6 bases outside the gene matches. DNA for the CDR3: TGCAGTGCTATACTCTGGGGGGGAGAGACCCAGTACTTC. It yields the protein CSAILWGGETQYF.

The chain carries TRBV4-1 and TRBJ1-2; D is unclear. Germline CDR1 reads MGHRA; CDR2 reads YSYEKL. The CDR3 totals 15 residues. The V end was cut by 2 bases, the J end by 8 bases, with 18 bases between. In nucleotides, the CDR3 is TGCGCCAGCAGCCAATTACCTAAGATCCCTAGCGGCTACACCTTC. Its translation is CASSQLPKIPSGYTF.

V and J are TRBV18 and TRBJ1-2; TRBD1 might be the D (5 bases). The CDR3 has 16 residues. Trimming took 1 base from V and 5 from J, leaving 17 bases between them. Germline CDR1 and CDR2: KGHSH and LQKENI. CDR3 nucleotide sequence: TGTGCCAGCTCACCACAAGGATTGGGGGAAGGATATGGCTACACCTTC. This translates into CASSPQGLGEGYGYTF.

The chain carries TRBV7-3 and TRBJ1-1, with a possible D match to TRBD1 (5 bases). V dropped 6 bases and J dropped 0 bases, with 20 bases sitting between them. Per germline, CDR1 SGHTA and CDR2 FQGTGA. CDR3 length: 17 residues. CDR3 region: CASRSSLRGRLNTEAFF. The DNA for the CDR3 is TGTGCCAGCAGGTCTAGTCTGAGGGGACGCCTGAACACTGAAGCTTTCTTT.

The chain uses TRBV5-4 and TRBJ2-1, with 8 bases lining up with TRBD1. The junction had 11 bases not matched to a gene; V was cut back by 0 bases and J by 6 bases. Looked up from germline, CDR1 is SGHNT and CDR2 is YYREEE (reference sequence). The CDR3 length is 17 residues. The CDR3 DNA reads as TGTGCCAGCAGCTTGGGGGGGACAGGCACAGGGGTCAATGAGCAGTTCTTC. Translating it yields CASSLGGTGTGVNEQFF.

The chain joins TRBV7-2 to TRBJ2-3, with 11 nucleotides matching TRBD2. V lost 5 bases and J lost 7; bases outside the gene matches: 11. Germline values: CDR1 SGHTA, CDR2 FQGNSA. The CDR3 has 16 residues. The CDR3 DNA is TGTGCCAGCAGCCTTAATAGCGGGGGGGCTGTCAATACGCAGTATTTT. As protein: CASSLNSGGAVNTQYF.

This sequence joins TRBV11-2 and TRBJ2-4, with 14 bases matching TRBD2. This CDR3 is built from 19 residues. Germline V CDR1 and CDR2: SGHAT, FQNNGV. With V trimmed by 3 bases and J by 4 bases, 11 bases remained unmatched. The CDR3 spells CASSFGLAGGVGYKNIQYF. In DNA form, the CDR3 reads TGTGCCAGCAGCTTCGGACTAGCGGGAGGAGTGGGTTATAAAAACATTCAGTACTTC. The full variable domain, completed using reference TRBV11-2 and TRBJ2-4, is EAGVAQSPRYKIIEKRQSVAFWCNPISGHATLYWYQQILGQGPKLLIQFQNNGVVDDSQLPKDRFSAERLKGVDSTLKIQPAKLEDSAVYLCASSFGLAGGVGYKNIQYFGAGTRLSVL.

The CDR3 region is CASSLSGGGRNEQFF. Written as DNA, the CDR3 is TGTGCCAGCAGTTTATCGGGAGGAGGTCGTAATGAGCAGTTCTTC. This chain joins TRBV27 and TRBJ2-1; possibly TRBD2 for D (6 bases). Trimming removed 0 bases at V and 7 bases at J, with 13 bases between. Germline CDR1 is MNHEY and CDR2 is SMNVEV (reference sequence). The length of the CDR3 is 15 residues.

The genes are TRBV7-2 and TRBJ2-3, with D tentatively TRBD1 or TRBD2 (5 bases each). Germline loops: CDR1 SGHTA, CDR2 FQGNSA. The CDR3 is made up of 16 amino acids. V lost 1 base and J lost 2, with 13 bases in between. The CDR3 nucleotides read TGTGCCAGCAGCTTAGGGGTGGGGCGGGCCACAGATACGCAGTATTTT. Residues: CASSLGVGRATDTQYF.

V usage is TRBV20-1 and J usage is TRBJ2-7; D not resolved. The length of the CDR3 is 16 residues. Trimming removed 4 bases from V and 2 bases from J, with 21 bases in between. Germline CDR1 is DFQATT and CDR2 is SNEGSKA (reference sequence). The DNA of the CDR3 is TGCAGTGCTAATCTGAATTCTCGGACCACTCCCTACGAGCAGTACTTC. It encodes CSANLNSRTTPYEQYF.

This clonotype has at least ten counts. J is TRBJ2-3 and V is TRBV7-2; D remains ambiguous. Trimming pared 4 bases from V and 6 bases from J, leaving 14 bases between. CDR1 is SGHTA, CDR2 FQGNSA, per germline. This CDR3 comprises 14 residues. The CDR3 sequence is CASSSRTLSDTQYF. CDR3 DNA sequence: TGTGCCAGCAGCTCCAGGACCCTCTCGGATACGCAGTATTTT.

The rearrangement uses TRBV12-3 or TRBV12-4 and TRBJ2-5; possibly TRBD1 or TRBD2 for D (5 bases each). CDR3 length equals 16 residues. V dropped 7 bases and J dropped 6 bases, with 24 bases sitting between them. The CDR3 sequence is CASTKRAQGWEKTQYF. The DNA for the CDR3 is TGTGCCAGCACCAAGAGGGCCCAGGGTTGGGAGAAGACCCAGTACTTC.

This clonotype was seen just once. This rearrangement joins TRBV20-1 to TRBJ2-1; D is possibly TRBD1 or TRBD2 (7 bases each). The CDR3 has 15 residues. Trimming removed 2 bases at V and 6 bases at J, with 17 bases between. Germline lookup yields CDR1 DFQATT and CDR2 SNEGSKA (reference sequence). Written as DNA, the CDR3 is TGCAGTGCTAGAACATCAGGGGGGGGGGGCAATGAGCAGTTCTTC. Amino acids: CSARTSGGGGNEQFF.

The chain recombines TRBV29-1 with TRBJ2-6; D gene unclear. Trimming removed 4 bases from V and 1 base from J, with 5 bases in between. Per germline, CDR1 SQVTM and CDR2 ANQGSEA. The length of the CDR3 is 13 residues. The CDR3 nucleotides read TGCAGCGTTGCCCCATCTGGGGCCAACGTCCTGACTTTC. It yields the protein CSVAPSGANVLTF. Full variable domain (remainder filled in from reference TRBV29-1 and TRBJ2-6): SAVISQKPSRDICQRGTSLTIQCQVDSQVTMMFWYRQQPGQSLTLIATANQGSEATYESGFVIDKFPISRPNLTFSTLTVSNMSPEDSSIYLCSVAPSGANVLTFGAGSRLTVL.

The chain couples TRBV28 to TRBJ2-5, with D unclear. This CDR3 has 12 residues. CDR1 MDHEN and CDR2 SYDVKM come from the germline V gene. The germline V and J ends were trimmed by 6 bases and 4 bases, with 9 bases remaining between them. In DNA form, the CDR3 reads TGTGCCAGCAGAGTAAAGGGAGAGACCCAGTACTTC. Residues: CASRVKGETQYF.

This clonotype has a count of ten or more. J is TRBJ1-2 and V is TRBV7-2, with 8 bases lining up with TRBD1. Germline CDR1 is SGHTA and CDR2 is FQGNSA. The length of the CDR3 is 15 residues. V lost 3 bases, J lost 5 bases, and 8 bases stayed unmatched. The CDR3 sequence is CASSFSGGPMYGYTF. CDR3 nucleotide sequence: TGTGCCAGCAGCTTTTCAGGGGGCCCGATGTATGGCTACACCTTC.

This clonotype has more than one count but fewer than ten. The V gene is TRBV11-3, the J gene TRBJ2-3; 8 nucleotides agree with TRBD1. The CDR3 is made up of 17 amino acids. Per the germline V gene, CDR1 is SGHNT and CDR2 is YENEEA. The ends lost 4 bases at V and 2 bases at J; junction bases unmatched: 11. The chain's CDR3 is CASSSGQGRGNTDTQYF. CDR3 coding DNA: TGTGCCAGCAGCTCCGGACAGGGCCGAGGTAACACAGATACGCAGTATTTT.

The rearrangement joins TRBV19 to TRBJ2-3, with a weak D call TRBD2 (5 bases). CDR1 and CDR2 (germline): LNHDA, SQIVND (reference sequence). The CDR3 runs 13 residues. V lost 1 base, J lost 4 bases, and 6 bases lay in between. The CDR3 nucleotides read TGTGCCAGTAGTATAGGAGGGTCAGATACGCAGTATTTT. Its translation is CASSIGGSDTQYF.

This clonotype was found a few times. The rearrangement uses TRBV11-2 and TRBJ2-7, with TRBD2 matching 8 bases. Germline V gene data show CDR1 as SGHAT and CDR2 as FQNNGV. V was clipped by 1 base and J by 0 bases; unmatched bases: 2. The CDR3 consists of 15 residues. Here the CDR3 reads CASSLGTSHSYEQYF. The CDR3 region has the DNA TGTGCCAGCAGCTTAGGGACTAGCCACTCCTACGAGCAGTACTTC.

This sequence joins TRBV12-3 or TRBV12-4 and TRBJ2-5, with 9 bases aligning to TRBD2. Unmatched junction bases numbered 5, after V lost 5 bases and J lost 1 base. The CDR3 has 15 amino acids. The CDR3 DNA follows: TGTGCCAGCAGTCTCAGCGGGGGGTCCCAAGAGACCCAGTACTTC. Its protein is CASSLSGGSQETQYF.

The sample holds many counts of this clonotype. The chain employs TRBV9 and TRBJ2-3; D is possibly TRBD2 (5 bases). Trimming pared 0 bases from V and 1 base from J, leaving 12 bases between. The CDR3 spans 16 residues. Germline V lookup: CDR1 SGDLS, CDR2 YYNGEE. The CDR3 loop reads CASSVEGLLRTDTQYF. The CDR3 region has the DNA TGTGCCAGCAGCGTAGAAGGACTCCTCCGCACAGATACGCAGTATTTT. The entire variable domain, with the rest obtained from reference TRBV9 and TRBJ2-3, is as follows: DSGVTQTPKHLITATGQRVTLRCSPRSGDLSVYWYQQSLDQGLQFLIQYYNGEERAKGNILERFSAQQFPDLHSELNLSSLELGDSALYFCASSVEGLLRTDTQYFGPGTRLTVL.

CDR3 in amino acids: CASSDRGLAIDEQFF. In DNA, the CDR3 is TGTGCCAGCAGTGACAGAGGACTAGCAATCGATGAGCAGTTCTTC. This chain uses TRBV6-4 with TRBJ2-1; 8 nucleotides match TRBD2. Per the germline V gene, CDR1 is MRHNA and CDR2 is SNTAGT. Trimming at V came to 2 bases and at J to 8 bases, leaving 8 bases not matched to a gene. The CDR3 has 15 residues.

This clonotype was detected many times. The genes are TRBV7-2 and TRBJ1-2; 7 nucleotides agree with TRBD1. CDR1 is SGHTA and CDR2 is FQGNSA in the germline V gene. Germline trimming cut 3 bases from V and 2 bases from J; bases unmatched to any gene: 15. This CDR3 is built from 18 residues. CDR3 sequence: CASSLDLPGQKLNYGYTF. CDR3 nucleotides: TGTGCCAGCAGCTTGGATCTCCCGGGACAGAAACTGAACTATGGCTACACCTTC.

The chain links TRBV15 to TRBJ2-2, with D uncertain. From germline, CDR1 is LNHNV and CDR2 YYDKDF (reference sequence). V lost 0 bases and J 0 bases, leaving 8 bases between the germline ends. CDR3 length equals 16 residues. The CDR3: CATSRERLPNTGELFF. The CDR3 DNA reads as TGTGCCACCAGCAGAGAACGACTGCCGAACACCGGGGAGCTGTTTTTT.

This rearrangement joins TRBV20-1 to TRBJ2-6; D remains ambiguous. CDR1 is DFQATT and CDR2 is SNEGSKA in the germline V gene (reference sequence). Trimming cost V 3 bases and J 3 bases, with 6 bases left between them. The CDR3 runs 13 residues. The CDR3 here is CSARLLGANVLTF. CDR3 coding DNA: TGCAGTGCTAGGCTGCTTGGGGCCAACGTCCTGACTTTC.

A few counts support this clonotype. The chain has TRBV24-1 and TRBJ2-1, with 9 bases aligning to TRBD2. Looked up from germline, CDR1 is KGHDR and CDR2 is SFDVKD. This CDR3 is built from 17 residues. V trimming: 3 bases; J trimming: 4 bases; junction bases outside the gene matches: 9. The DNA of the CDR3 is TGTGCCACCAGTGATCCTGGAGGCGGGAGGGCTTACAATGAGCAGTTCTTC. As protein: CATSDPGGGRAYNEQFF.